This T cell receptor (beta chain) comes out of a study of tumor-infiltrating lymphocytes in primary liver carcinoma. Study background: Staged T1-T3 N0M0, the tumors had sizes that ranged from roughly 4 to 11 cm across.

TCR beta cDNA was made from 400 to 500 ng total RNA with a constant-region primer. Construction of TCR beta libraries relied on three successive nested multiplex PCR rounds employing slightly modified ARM-PCR. TCRdb independently ran MiXCR on the multiplex PCR reads; one entry per CDR3 protein. Here the sample spans 35,000 to 45,000 distinct CDR3 sequences, 75% being singletons. General study results and limits: Tumor region pairs overlapped more than did tumor-adjacent and tumor-blood pairs.

Each 20-30 mg portion of unsorted bulk tissue served as the source for co-extraction of RNA and DNA. As regards this clonotype: Antigen specificity is unknown. At one boundary the junction diverges from the germline segment, which might be a read error.

Sequenced: tumor-adjacent normal liver tissue. The clonotype originates from a woman aged 25 to 45 with primary liver carcinoma and hepatitis B virus infection.

The CDR3 sequence: CVSSQDALSSYNEPFF. The DNA of the CDR3 is TGCGTCAGCAGCCAAGATGCCTTAAGCTCCTACAATGAGCCGTTCTTC. This chain joins TRBV4-3 and TRBJ2-1; D uncertain. There are 16 residues in the CDR3. Looked up from germline, CDR1 is LGHNA and CDR2 is YSLEER.